A single sample gave rise to the 19 T cell receptor beta chains below, sequenced in a study of T-cell reconstitution after alpha-beta-depleted transplantation in children. A TCRbeta library incorporating unique molecular identifiers was prepared. TCRdb analysed the PCR reads with MiXCR anew, one entry per CDR3 protein. In the table there are 600,000 or so distinct CDR3 sequences, 23% of which are singletons. The material sequenced was PBMCs, mostly from graft donor cells, taken 360 days after TCRalphabeta/CD19-depleted stem cell transplant. The receptors shown here come from a boy under two years old who had a stem cell transplant for acute myeloid leukemia, so the T cells may come from the graft donor.

A remark on this clonotype: The germline gene is not matched at one end of the junction; a read error may be the cause. The rearrangement joins TRBV20-1 to TRBJ2-7; no firm D call. Germline loops: CDR1 DFQATT, CDR2 SNEGSKA (reference sequence). The CDR3 runs 15 residues. The CDR3 DNA reads as TGCTGTGCTGAGGCCCCGGGCGTATTAGCCTACGAGCAGTACTTC. Its translation: CCAEAPGVLAYEQYF.

This rearrangement joins TRBV27 to TRBJ2-1; D is unresolved. The V end lost 5 bases, the J end lost 10 bases, and 12 bases lay between the germline ends. Per germline, CDR1 MNHEY and CDR2 SMNVEV (reference sequence). The CDR3 has 12 residues. The CDR3 is CASSPRHDEQFF. CDR3 DNA sequence: TGTGCCAGCAGTCCCCGACATGACGAGCAGTTCTTC.

Note on this clonotype: Germline and junction disagree at one end, which may indicate a read error. The chain employs TRBV7-6 and TRBJ1-2; a possible D gene is TRBD1 (5 bases). Germline assignment: CDR1 SGHVS and CDR2 FNYEAQ. This CDR3 spans 13 amino acids. CDR3 amino acids: CASSLPGPYDYTF. Here the CDR3 DNA reads TGTGCCAGCAGCTTACCGGGACCGTATGACTACACCTTC.

This chain connects TRBV10-3 to TRBJ2-1; the D gene is possibly TRBD2 (5 bases). The germline V gene encodes CDR1 ENHRY and CDR2 SYGVKD. Trimming cost V 3 bases and J 6 bases, with 24 bases left between them. CDR3 length equals 18 residues. The CDR3, as DNA: TGTGCCATCAGTGACATGCCGGGGTCGGTAAACTTGCCCAATGAGCAGTTCTTC. It yields the protein CAISDMPGSVNLPNEQFF.

CDR3 amino acids: CASSSTAPKPLHF. The CDR3 nucleotides are TGTGCCAGCAGCTCAACCGCCCCTAAACCCCTCCACTTT. The genes are TRBV7-9 and TRBJ1-6; D is undetermined. The germline V gene has CDR1 SEHNR and CDR2 FQNEAQ (reference sequence). The CDR3 loop spans 13 amino acids. V lost 4 bases and J 12 bases, leaving 13 bases between the germline ends.

The chain links TRBV6-5 to TRBJ1-1; unclear D gene. Trimming left V 8 bases short and J 5 bases short, with 9 bases between. CDR1 and CDR2 from the germline V gene are MNHEY and SVGAGI. CDR3 length: 11 residues. The CDR3 nucleotides are TGTGCCAGCGCCCGCGCTACTGAAGCTTTCTTT. Translating gives CASARATEAFF.

The CDR3 DNA reads TGCGCCAGCAGCTTGGAGCTTAGAACAGCCCTGCGCGAGCAGTACTTC. This encodes CASSLELRTALREQYF. The V gene is TRBV5-1, the J gene TRBJ2-7; D not certain. The ends were cut back, 0 bases at V and 6 bases at J, with 19 bases in the middle. Germline V gene data show CDR1 as SGHRS and CDR2 as YFSETQ. The CDR3 is made up of 16 amino acids. The variable domain in full, with the rest retrieved from reference TRBV5-1 and TRBJ2-7, is KAGVTQTPRYLIKTRGQQVTLSCSPISGHRSVSWYQQTPGQGLQFLFEYFSETQRNKGNFPGRFSGRQFSNSRSEMNVSTLELGDSALYLCASSLELRTALREQYFGPGTRLTVT.

This chain links TRBV2 with TRBJ2-1; D tentatively fits TRBD1 or TRBD2 (5 bases each). V lost 8 bases, J lost 2 bases, and 16 bases lay in between. The CDR3 runs 15 residues. The germline V gene has CDR1 SNHLY and CDR2 FYNNEI. Written as DNA, the CDR3 is TGTGCCAGCGGCCGAAACCGGGGCACCTACAATGAGCAGTTCTTC. Residues: CASGRNRGTYNEQFF.

This clonotype was seen many times. This chain connects TRBV24-1 to TRBJ2-3; D is ambiguous. Germline V gene sequence: CDR1 KGHDR, CDR2 SFDVKD. V lost 7 bases to trimming and J lost 0 bases, with 7 bases between them. CDR3 size: 13 residues. The CDR3 nucleotides read TGTGCCACCAGGCGCGATAGCACAGATACGCAGTATTTT. This translates into CATRRDSTDTQYF.

This chain uses TRBV20-1 with TRBJ2-1; 8 bases line up with TRBD1. This CDR3 comprises 15 residues. Losses at the gene ends were 1 base for V and 7 bases for J; bases not matched to a gene: 9. CDR1 and CDR2 from the germline V gene are DFQATT and SNEGSKA (reference sequence). CDR3 sequence (DNA): TGCAGTGCTAGAGGGACAGGGTTCGGGGGAAATGAGCAGTTCTTC. Its protein product is CSARGTGFGGNEQFF.

The chain recombines TRBV6-1 with TRBJ2-2, with D tentatively TRBD1 (6 bases). The CDR3 is made up of 16 amino acids. From germline, CDR1 is MNHNS and CDR2 SASEGT. The V gene lost 6 bases and the J gene lost 4 bases, with 18 bases spanning the gap. In DNA form, the CDR3 reads TGTGCCAGCAGCCCGGACCCTACAGGGAGCACCGGGGAGCTGTTTTTT. This sequence encodes CASSPDPTGSTGELFF.

This clonotype was observed many times. The V and J genes are TRBV4-3 and TRBJ2-1; D may be TRBD2 (5 bases). Trimming removed 0 bases at V and 12 bases at J, with 18 bases between. The CDR3 spans 15 residues. Germline CDR1 LGHNA, CDR2 YSLEER. The CDR3 DNA is TGCGCCAGCAGCCAAGATGAAGAAGGCCAGGCGGGGCAGTTCTTC. Translation: CASSQDEEGQAGQFF.

This chain connects TRBV12-3 or TRBV12-4 to TRBJ2-5; D may be TRBD1 (5 bases). CDR3 length: 15 residues. V lost 2 bases and J 0 bases, leaving 10 bases between the germline ends. CDR3 DNA: TGTGCCAGCAGTTTATCGCCAGGGTACCAAGAGACCCAGTACTTC. Its protein is CASSLSPGYQETQYF.

The chain joins TRBV18 to TRBJ2-3; 8 bases match TRBD2. CDR1 and CDR2 from the germline V gene are KGHSH and LQKENI. The CDR3 is 17 amino acids. V shed 2 bases and J 0 bases; nucleotides not matched to a gene: 7. The CDR3 is CASSPGMRGASTDTQYF. The DNA of the CDR3 is TGTGCCAGCTCACCAGGAATGCGGGGGGCTAGCACAGATACGCAGTATTTT.

This clonotype has a count of ten or more. V is TRBV6-6 and J is TRBJ1-3; D not resolved. There are 13 residues in the CDR3. CDR1 MNHNY and CDR2 SVGAGI come from the germline V gene (reference sequence). Trimming shortened V by 5 bases and J by 4 bases, and 9 bases separated the two germline ends. The CDR3 region is CASSNEKGNTIYF. The CDR3 DNA sequence: TGTGCCAGCAGTAACGAAAAAGGAAACACCATATATTTT.

V is TRBV5-5 and J is TRBJ2-5; TRBD1 agrees at 8 bases. Trimming cost V 3 bases and J 4 bases; bases outside gene matches: 11. The CDR3 consists of 16 residues. Germline CDR1 and CDR2: SGHKS and YYEKEE (reference sequence). CDR3 residues: CASSWLRTGLLETQYF. The CDR3 DNA sequence: TGTGCCAGCAGCTGGCTCCGGACAGGGTTATTAGAGACCCAGTACTTC.

In this sample, this clonotype turned up a few times. V usage is TRBV15 and J usage is TRBJ2-1; no clear D. Trimming removed 1 base at V and 5 bases at J, with 9 bases between. This CDR3 contains 14 residues. The V gene's germline CDR1 is LNHNV and CDR2 YYDKDF (reference sequence). CDR3 in DNA: TGTGCCACCAGCAGAGCTGGAATCAACAATGAGCAGTTCTTC. Encoded protein: CATSRAGINNEQFF.

This clonotype turned up a few times. This rearrangement joins TRBV5-5 to TRBJ2-5; 12 nucleotides line up with TRBD2. V lost 3 bases, J lost 5 bases, and 5 bases stayed unmatched. From germline, CDR1 is SGHKS and CDR2 YYEKEE (reference sequence). The CDR3 has 15 amino acids. This CDR3 is CASSWNGLAGETQYF. The CDR3 DNA reads TGTGCCAGCAGCTGGAATGGACTAGCGGGGGAGACCCAGTACTTC.

This clonotype was detected ten times or more. The chain couples TRBV6-5 to TRBJ1-1; 9 bases are a match to TRBD1. The CDR3 consists of 13 residues. The junction had 2 bases not matched to a gene; V was cut back by 2 bases and J by 7 bases. Germline V lookup: CDR1 MNHEY, CDR2 SVGAGI. Here the CDR3 reads CASSYTGGGEAFF. The CDR3 DNA reads TGTGCCAGCAGTTACACAGGGGGCGGTGAAGCTTTCTTT.